The clone carrying this TCR beta chain was picked up many times. Because this beta chain is a stray read in a library intended to capture alpha chains, its abundance should not be given much weight. MiXCR, run by TCRdb on the 5' RACE reads, gives a single entry per CDR3 protein. The sample lists thousands of distinct CDR3 sequences; approximately 4.6% were seen once. Time point: sample taken at primary tumor resection. Whole RNA, which was extracted from tumor, nontumor lung tissue or frozen PBMC, was sequenced without any cell sorting. These data originate in a study of spatial heterogeneity in lung cancer. The TCR originated in a male donor with early-stage non-small cell lung cancer. This material consisted of PBMCs, taken at surgery.

CDR3 amino acids: CASSIGLPSVAFF. DNA of the CDR3: TGTGCCAGTAGTATTGGGCTGCCGAGTGTGGCTTTCTTT. V usage is TRBV19 and J usage is TRBJ1-1, with D hard to call. Trimming stripped 3 bases from V and 11 bases from J, with 16 bases between. Germline V gene sequence: CDR1 LNHDA, CDR2 SQIVND (reference sequence). This CDR3 is 13 amino acids long.